This paragraph reports one TCR beta chain. Its antigen is currently unknown. Reanalyzing the 5' RACE reads, TCRdb keeps one entry per CDR3 protein, without DNA. The listing contains 350,000 to 400,000 distinct CDR3 sequences. This entry belongs to a study of T cells expressing NK-cell markers. Study in general: All TCR beta repertoires analysed originated from sorted CD3+CD56+NKG2C+, CD3+CD56+NKG2C- and CD3+CD56-NKG2C+ T cells. One of eight sequenced donors was HCMV-seronegative; the other seven were seropositive.

Study conclusions and caveats: Several of the donors carried dominant NKG2C+ clonotypes that took up about 1.0-7.5% of their CD8+ T cells. Several donors' CD3+CD56-NKG2C+ cells were dominated by the same clonotypes.

The CDR3 has 19 residues. Germline CDR1 is GTSNPN and CDR2 is SVGIG (reference sequence). The clonotype comes from a woman aged 45 to 65 in good health. The sample was blood T cells: a sorted CD56 or NKG2C T cell subset, CD4+ or CD8+ T cells, or bulk PBMC T cells (not recorded which). V is TRBV30 and J is TRBJ2-6; the TRBD1 assignment by TCRdb is unverifiable without DNA. CDR3: CAWSGSLQGRGSGANVLTF.